What follows is one T cell receptor (beta chain) and its context. The CDR3 has 15 residues. CDR1 is LNHDA, CDR2 SQIVND, per germline (reference sequence). The V end lost 3 bases, the J end lost 4 bases, and 15 bases lay between the germline ends. This sample is drawn from a study of blood T cells in healthy people across ages. PCR was performed a second time for about 7 to 12 cycles using a sample-barcoded 5' primer and a J-beta primer mix. One entry per CDR3 protein results from TCRdb running MiXCR on the 5' RACE reads. The profile shows around 1.1 million distinct CDR3 sequences, roughly two fifths of them singletons.

The TCR sequence derives from a man aged 18 to 29 in good health. This chain joins TRBV19 and TRBJ1-1; a possible D gene is TRBD1 (6 bases). The specimen sequenced was blood. The DNA for the CDR3 is TGTGCCAGTAGTATCCCGACAGGAAGGGGCACTGAAGCTTTCTTT. Its protein is CASSIPTGRGTEAFF.